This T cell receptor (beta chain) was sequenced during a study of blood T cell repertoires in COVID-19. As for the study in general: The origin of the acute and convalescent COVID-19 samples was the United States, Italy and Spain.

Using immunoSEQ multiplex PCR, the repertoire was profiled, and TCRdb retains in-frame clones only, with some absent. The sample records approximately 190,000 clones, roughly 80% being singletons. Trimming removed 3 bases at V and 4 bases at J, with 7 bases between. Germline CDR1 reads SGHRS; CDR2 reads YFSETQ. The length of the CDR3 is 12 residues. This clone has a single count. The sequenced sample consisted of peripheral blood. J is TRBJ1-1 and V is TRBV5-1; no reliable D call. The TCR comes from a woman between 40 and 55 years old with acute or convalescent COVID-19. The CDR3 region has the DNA TGCGCCAGCAGCTGGGGAGGCACTGAAGCTTTCTTT. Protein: CASSWGGTEAFF.